One sample yielded the 11 T cell receptor beta chains listed below, sequenced in a study of blood T cells in healthy people across ages. Alongside a J-beta primer mix, a sample-barcoded 5' primer served in a second PCR lasting 7 to 11 cycles. TCRdb passed the 5' RACE reads through MiXCR, listing each CDR3 protein once. The sample holds around 620,000 distinct CDR3 sequences, 27% seen once. Sequencing was carried out using blood. All receptors come from an older woman in good health.

This clonotype was seen a handful of times. The V and J genes are TRBV6-2 or TRBV6-3 and TRBJ2-5; TRBD2 matches 9 bases. V shed 3 bases and J 3 bases; nucleotides not matched to a gene: 5. This CDR3 contains 15 residues. Germline assignment: CDR1 MNHEY and CDR2 SVGEGT. In nucleotides, the CDR3 is TGTGCCAGCAGTTATCGCAGGACTAGCGAAGAGACCCAGTACTTC. It codes for CASSYRRTSEETQYF.

This clonotype was detected only a few times. The rearrangement links TRBV27 to TRBJ1-5; no firm D call. V lost 7 bases, J lost 1 base, and 14 bases lay in between. Germline V gene sequence: CDR1 MNHEY, CDR2 SMNVEV (reference sequence). The CDR3 is made up of 15 amino acids. CDR3 sequence: CASKVQTHSNQPQHF. The DNA for the CDR3 is TGTGCCAGCAAAGTACAGACACACAGCAATCAGCCCCAGCATTTT.

This chain links TRBV2 with TRBJ2-5; 12 nucleotides agree with TRBD2. The CDR3 has 15 amino acids. J gave up 6 bases and V 2 bases, and 4 bases lay outside the gene matches. Germline CDR1 reads SNHLY; CDR2 reads FYNNEI. CDR3 DNA: TGTGCCAGCAGTGAATCTAGCGGGGGGGCAAAGACCCAGTACTTC. Translating gives CASSESSGGAKTQYF.

In its sample, this clonotype was seen a few times. The rearrangement joins TRBV4-3 to TRBJ2-1, with unresolved D. This CDR3 is built from 15 residues. CDR1 and CDR2 from the germline V gene are LGHNA and YSLEER. With 1 base removed from V and 2 bases from J, the gap between germline ends came to 9 bases. The CDR3 here is CASSQVVRAYNEQFF. The CDR3 DNA reads as TGCGCCAGCAGCCAAGTCGTTCGCGCCTACAATGAGCAGTTCTTC.

This clonotype has a count of ten or more. This sequence joins TRBV5-1 and TRBJ2-6; TRBD1 agrees at 12 bases. Germline V gene sequence: CDR1 SGHRS, CDR2 YFSETQ. The CDR3 is 19 residues long. V lost 4 bases and J lost 0; bases outside the gene matches: 8. CDR3 nucleotides: TGCGCCAGCAGCACCGGGACAGGGGGCTCTCTCTCTGGGGCCAACGTCCTGACTTTC. It translates to CASSTGTGGSLSGANVLTF.

The V gene is TRBV7-9, the J gene TRBJ2-6, with unresolved D. The CDR3 totals 17 residues. Between the trimmed V and J ends, which lost 5 bases and 2 bases, there was a span of 16 bases. From germline, CDR1 is SEHNR and CDR2 FQNEAQ (reference sequence). Here the CDR3 DNA reads TGTGCCAGCAGCACCTCAGGATTGGTGGCTGGGGCCAACGTCCTGACTTTC. Translation: CASSTSGLVAGANVLTF.

This clonotype came up many times. At one end, the junction sequence differs from germline, possibly due to a read error. The V and J genes are TRBV12-3 or TRBV12-4 and TRBJ1-4, with D maybe TRBD1 (6 bases). The CDR3 is 14 amino acids. The CDR3 DNA is TGTGCCAGCAGCTTTTCGGGGGCTAATGAAAAGCTGTTTTTT. Amino acid sequence: CASSFSGANEKLFF.

This clonotype was detected only a few times. The CDR3 here is CARDYQWGRMLSGYTF. CDR3 nucleotides: TGTGCCAGGGATTATCAATGGGGGAGAATGTTAAGTGGCTACACCTTC. The V gene is TRBV6-4, the J gene TRBJ1-2, with D perhaps TRBD1 (5 bases). Trimming took 9 bases from V and 7 from J, leaving 27 bases between them. This CDR3 comprises 16 residues. Germline assignment: CDR1 MRHNA and CDR2 SNTAGT.

The rearrangement joins TRBV28 to TRBJ1-2; weak D call: TRBD1 (6 bases). V dropped 6 bases and J dropped 0 bases, with 14 bases sitting between them. There are 15 residues in the CDR3. The germline V gene has CDR1 MDHEN and CDR2 SYDVKM. CDR3 DNA sequence: TGTGCCAGCAGGTCAACAGGGCGTGCTAACTATGGCTACACCTTC. Translated: CASRSTGRANYGYTF.

As concerns this clonotype: The junction differs from germline at one of its ends, possibly a read error. The chain combines TRBV9 with TRBJ1-2; perhaps TRBD1 as D (5 bases). The CDR3 length is 12 residues. From germline, CDR1 is SGDLS and CDR2 YYNGEE. Here the CDR3 reads CASSVGGDGCTF. The CDR3 DNA sequence: TGTGCCAGCAGCGTAGGGGGGGATGGCTGCACCTTC.

The rearrangement links TRBV19 to TRBJ2-3; D is undetermined. CDR1 is LNHDA, CDR2 SQIVND, per germline (reference sequence). V was trimmed by 8 bases and J by 6 bases, leaving 12 bases between them. The CDR3 has 12 amino acids. The DNA of the CDR3 is TGTGCCAGTGCGCAGTCTGGTGATACGCAGTATTTT. This sequence encodes CASAQSGDTQYF. The variable domain in full, with the rest retrieved from reference TRBV19 and TRBJ2-3, is DGGITQSPKYLFRKEGQNVTLSCEQNLNHDAMYWYRQDPGQGLRLIYYSQIVNDFQKGDIAEGYSVSREKKESFPLTVTSAQKNPTAFYLCASAQSGDTQYFGPGTRLTVL.